The rows below give T cell receptor beta chains drawn from one sample of a study of T cells after yellow fever vaccination. TCRdb ran MiXCR on the 5' RACE reads and lists one entry per CDR3 protein. This table holds about 310,000 distinct CDR3 sequences, around 3.6% found once. Sample: PBMCs, taken on the day of the yellow fever booster vaccination. All receptors come from a man in his late teens or twenties who received the YFV17D yellow fever vaccine. Each CDR3 is given without its conserved first and last residue.

cdr3_length: 9; v_call: TRBV7-9; cdr3_aa: ASSPSDRYT
cdr3_length: 12; v_call: TRBV7-9; cdr3_aa: ASHLGQNNEKLF
cdr3_length: 13; v_call: TRBV7-2; cdr3_aa: ASSSDNSGWNTIY
cdr3_length: 11; v_call: TRBV5-1; cdr3_aa: ASSIGQDGTQY
cdr3_length: 15; v_call: TRBV19; cdr3_aa: ASSIDEGIRSYNEQF
cdr3_length: 13; v_call: TRBV7-6; cdr3_aa: ASSQEGGPGGEQF
cdr3_length: 13; v_call: TRBV6-2/TRBV6-3; cdr3_aa: ASSYSTGPGNIQY
cdr3_length: 12; v_call: TRBV6-2/TRBV6-3; cdr3_aa: ASRKDRVVDGYT
cdr3_length: 13; v_call: TRBV11-3; cdr3_aa: ASSLEGGTNYGYT
cdr3_length: 10; v_call: TRBV12-3/TRBV12-4; cdr3_aa: ASSLKLKKLF
cdr3_length: 15; v_call: TRBV4-3; cdr3_aa: ASSQDWSRGLADTQY
cdr3_length: 11; v_call: TRBV9; cdr3_aa: ASSGPLNQPQH
cdr3_length: 14; v_call: TRBV5-6; cdr3_aa: ASSLEGRVMTTEAF
cdr3_length: 14; v_call: TRBV12-3/TRBV12-4; cdr3_aa: ASSRTSGGGYNEQF
cdr3_length: 13; v_call: TRBV7-2; cdr3_aa: ASSFSSGRTDTQY
cdr3_length: 13; v_call: TRBV19; cdr3_aa: ASTRAFSGGGEQF
cdr3_length: 12; v_call: TRBV5-4; cdr3_aa: ASKSGGAGETQY
cdr3_length: 10; v_call: TRBV7-9; cdr3_aa: ASSPGQTEAF
cdr3_length: 12; v_call: TRBV20-1; cdr3_aa: SGTRGGMNTEAF
cdr3_length: 13; v_call: TRBV29-1; cdr3_aa: SVEVGGRGNQPQH
cdr3_length: 13; v_call: TRBV5-1; cdr3_aa: ASSVEEGSYNEQF
cdr3_length: 12; v_call: TRBV18; cdr3_aa: ASSPGTGENEQF
cdr3_length: 11; v_call: TRBV2; cdr3_aa: ASSEERGNEQF
cdr3_length: 15; v_call: TRBV5-5; cdr3_aa: ASSPRVGQLMNTEAF
cdr3_length: 15; v_call: TRBV24-1; cdr3_aa: ATSVDREVLSANVLT
cdr3_length: 12; v_call: TRBV20-1; cdr3_aa: SARDAGTREKLF
cdr3_length: 14; v_call: TRBV10-3; cdr3_aa: AISESGGTLVDTQY
cdr3_length: 11; v_call: TRBV7-2; cdr3_aa: ASSLAAGHGYT
cdr3_length: 14; v_call: TRBV6-5; cdr3_aa: ASSPTRRGGQNEQF
cdr3_length: 12; v_call: TRBV18; cdr3_aa: ASSDRTRADEQF
cdr3_length: 12; v_call: TRBV7-9; cdr3_aa: ASSPTGTQETQY
cdr3_length: 13; v_call: TRBV5-6; cdr3_aa: ASSPLGLATYEQY
cdr3_length: 11; v_call: TRBV29-1; cdr3_aa: SVSLRRTDTQY
cdr3_length: 10; v_call: TRBV20-1; cdr3_aa: SARSSNQPQH
cdr3_length: 13; v_call: TRBV7-2; cdr3_aa: ASSWAPENTGELF
cdr3_length: 10; v_call: TRBV12-5; cdr3_aa: ASGLGEDTQY
cdr3_length: 14; v_call: TRBV6-2/TRBV6-3; cdr3_aa: ASSYSGTGSTDTQY
cdr3_length: 12; v_call: TRBV5-5; cdr3_aa: ASETTRAQETQY
cdr3_length: 12; v_call: TRBV2; cdr3_aa: ASITRHGTDTQY
cdr3_length: 16; v_call: TRBV3-1; cdr3_aa: ASSPQPSGLAFSSGQY
cdr3_length: 15; v_call: TRBV27; cdr3_aa: ASSPRGGGLKSSPLH
cdr3_length: 13; v_call: TRBV18; cdr3_aa: ASSPNARMNTEAF
cdr3_length: 14; v_call: TRBV15; cdr3_aa: ATSRSAGAASATQY
cdr3_length: 12; v_call: TRBV4-3; cdr3_aa: ASSQDREPYGYT
cdr3_length: 11; v_call: TRBV10-2; cdr3_aa: ASSDRGGYGYT
cdr3_length: 18; v_call: TRBV4-1; cdr3_aa: ASSQEGYPARGFDTGELF